The 4 T cell receptor beta chains given below trace back to one sample, sequenced in a study of regulatory T cells in long-lasting Graves disease. Time point given: persistent/refractory GD, antithyroid drugs over 5 years with positive TRAb. RNA isolated from PBMCs was used to make the TCR library. Investigators prepared the TCR beta libraries by applying iRepertoire HTBI primers and Arm-PCR of CDR3 regions. TCRdb re-derived calls from the multiplex PCR reads in MiXCR, one entry per CDR3 protein. The data show approximately 350,000 distinct CDR3 sequences, about 23% seen once. The input for sequencing was peripheral blood mononuclear cells (PBMCs), taken when the disease was refractory, from a patient treated with antithyroid drugs. The source of these receptors is a woman aged 40 to 55 with Graves disease.

In nucleotides, the CDR3 is TGTGCCATCAACGCGGGACTGGCCGGGGAGCTGTTTTTT. It encodes CAINAGLAGELFF. The chain couples TRBV10-3 to TRBJ2-2; D possibly corresponds to TRBD2 (6 bases). Germline V gene lookup returns CDR1 ENHRY and CDR2 SYGVKD. The CDR3 is 13 amino acids. Trimming cost V 7 bases and J 6 bases, with 12 bases left between them.

This clonotype was seen ten or more times. The rearrangement links TRBV7-2 to TRBJ2-7, with D hard to call. The germline V gene encodes CDR1 SGHTA and CDR2 FQGNSA. CDR3 length: 16 residues. V gave up 1 base and J gave up 2 bases, with 15 bases separating them. The CDR3 loop reads CASSLVSWALTYEQYF. Here the CDR3 DNA reads TGTGCCAGCAGCTTAGTTAGCTGGGCGTTAACCTACGAGCAGTACTTC.

This clonotype appeared a few times. The genes are TRBV9 and TRBJ2-2; D unclear. Germline loops: CDR1 SGDLS, CDR2 YYNGEE. The CDR3 has 13 amino acids. Trimming pared 4 bases from V and 5 bases from J, leaving 9 bases between. The DNA of the CDR3 is TGTGCCAGCAGCTTCCTGTTAACCGGGGAGCTGTTTTTT. It codes for CASSFLLTGELFF.

This clonotype appeared a few times. This rearrangement joins TRBV19 to TRBJ1-2; D is perhaps TRBD1 (5 bases). CDR3 length equals 15 residues. Germline values: CDR1 LNHDA, CDR2 SQIVND (reference sequence). V lost 4 bases and J lost 5, with 17 bases in between. The CDR3 loop reads CASSTGTLREYGYTF. In nucleotides, the CDR3 is TGTGCCAGTAGTACCGGGACCCTACGGGAGTATGGCTACACCTTC.